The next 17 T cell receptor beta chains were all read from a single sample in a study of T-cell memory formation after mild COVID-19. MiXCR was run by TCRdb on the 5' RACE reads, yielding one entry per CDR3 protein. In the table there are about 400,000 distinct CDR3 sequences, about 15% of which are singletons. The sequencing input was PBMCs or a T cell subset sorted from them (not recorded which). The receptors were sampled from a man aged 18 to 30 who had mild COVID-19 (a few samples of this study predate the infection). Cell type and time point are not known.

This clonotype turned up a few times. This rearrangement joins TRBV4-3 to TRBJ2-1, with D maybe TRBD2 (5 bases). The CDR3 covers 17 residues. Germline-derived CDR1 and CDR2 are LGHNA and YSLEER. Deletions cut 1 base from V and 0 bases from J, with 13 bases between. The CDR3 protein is CASSQGPVGSSYNEQFF. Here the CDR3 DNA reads TGCGCCAGCAGCCAAGGGCCCGTAGGGAGCTCCTACAATGAGCAGTTCTTC.

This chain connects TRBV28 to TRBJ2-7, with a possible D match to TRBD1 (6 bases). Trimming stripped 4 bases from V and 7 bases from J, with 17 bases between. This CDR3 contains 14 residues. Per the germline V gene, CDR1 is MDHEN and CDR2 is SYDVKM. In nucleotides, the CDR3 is TGTGCCAGCAGTTCTGGGACACCCGCCATGGAGCAGTACGTC. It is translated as CASSSGTPAMEQYV.

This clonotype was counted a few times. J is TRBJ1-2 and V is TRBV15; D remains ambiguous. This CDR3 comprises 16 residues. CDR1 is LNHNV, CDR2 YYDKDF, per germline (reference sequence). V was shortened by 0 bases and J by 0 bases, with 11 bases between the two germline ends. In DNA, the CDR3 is TGTGCCACCAGCAGAGATTTGGCAGCGACTAACTATGGCTACACCTTC. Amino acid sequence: CATSRDLAATNYGYTF.

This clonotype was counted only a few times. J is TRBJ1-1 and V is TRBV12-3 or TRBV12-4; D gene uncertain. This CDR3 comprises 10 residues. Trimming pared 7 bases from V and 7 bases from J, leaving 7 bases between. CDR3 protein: CASTGDEAFF. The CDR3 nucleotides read TGTGCCAGCACTGGTGATGAAGCTTTCTTT.

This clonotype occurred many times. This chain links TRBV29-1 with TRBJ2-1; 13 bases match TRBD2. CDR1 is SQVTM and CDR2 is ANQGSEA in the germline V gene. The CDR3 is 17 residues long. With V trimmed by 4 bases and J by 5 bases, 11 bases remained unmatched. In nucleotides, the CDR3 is TGCAGCGTTGGGGGACTAGCGGGGTTCGCCCTCCACAATGAGCAGTTCTTC. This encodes CSVGGLAGFALHNEQFF.

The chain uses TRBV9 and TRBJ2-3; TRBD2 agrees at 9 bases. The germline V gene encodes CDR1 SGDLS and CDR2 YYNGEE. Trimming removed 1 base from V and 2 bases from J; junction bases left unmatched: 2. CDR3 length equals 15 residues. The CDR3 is CASSVLAGDTDTQYF. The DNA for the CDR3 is TGTGCCAGCAGCGTATTAGCGGGAGACACAGATACGCAGTATTTT.

Written as DNA, the CDR3 is TGCGCCAGCAGGACAGAAAATAATTCACCCCTCCACTTT. Translation gives CASRTENNSPLHF. The rearrangement joins TRBV5-1 to TRBJ1-6; possible D gene TRBD1, 5 bases. CDR1 is SGHRS, CDR2 YFSETQ, per germline. The ends were cut back, 5 bases at V and 5 bases at J, with 8 bases in the middle. The CDR3 sequence is 13 residues long.

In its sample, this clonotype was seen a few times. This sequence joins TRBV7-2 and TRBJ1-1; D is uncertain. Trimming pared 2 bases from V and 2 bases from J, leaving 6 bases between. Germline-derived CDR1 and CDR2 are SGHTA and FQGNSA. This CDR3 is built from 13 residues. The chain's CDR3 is CASSLHRNTEAFF. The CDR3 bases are TGTGCCAGCAGCTTACACCGAAACACTGAAGCTTTCTTT.

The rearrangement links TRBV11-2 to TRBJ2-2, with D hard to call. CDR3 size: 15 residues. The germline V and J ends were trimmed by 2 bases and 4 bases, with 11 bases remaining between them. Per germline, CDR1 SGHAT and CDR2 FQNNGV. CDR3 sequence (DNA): TGTGCCAGCAGCTTACACGGACCGAGCACCGGGGAGCTGTTTTTT. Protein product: CASSLHGPSTGELFF.

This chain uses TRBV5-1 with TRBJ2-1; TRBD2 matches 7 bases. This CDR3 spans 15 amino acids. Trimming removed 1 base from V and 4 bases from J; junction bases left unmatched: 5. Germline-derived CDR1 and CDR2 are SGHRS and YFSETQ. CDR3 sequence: CASSLRAGFYNEQFF. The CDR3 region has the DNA TGCGCCAGCAGCTTGAGAGCGGGGTTTTACAATGAGCAGTTCTTC.

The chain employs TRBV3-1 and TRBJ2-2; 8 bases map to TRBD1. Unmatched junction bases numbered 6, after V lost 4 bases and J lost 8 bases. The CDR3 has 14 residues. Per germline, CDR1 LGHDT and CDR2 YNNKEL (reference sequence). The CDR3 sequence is CASSLQGAKGELFF. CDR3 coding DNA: TGTGCCAGCAGCCTGCAGGGGGCCAAGGGGGAGCTGTTTTTT.

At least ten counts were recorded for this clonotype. The CDR3 loop reads CASSLGGLAGTSGELFF. The CDR3 DNA reads TGTGCCAGCAGCTTAGGGGGACTAGCGGGGACGTCCGGGGAGCTGTTTTTT. The chain has TRBV5-6 and TRBJ2-2; TRBD2 agrees at 13 bases. CDR3 length: 17 residues. J was trimmed by 6 bases and V by 2 bases; bases with no gene match: 7. The germline V gene encodes CDR1 SGHDT and CDR2 YYEEEE.

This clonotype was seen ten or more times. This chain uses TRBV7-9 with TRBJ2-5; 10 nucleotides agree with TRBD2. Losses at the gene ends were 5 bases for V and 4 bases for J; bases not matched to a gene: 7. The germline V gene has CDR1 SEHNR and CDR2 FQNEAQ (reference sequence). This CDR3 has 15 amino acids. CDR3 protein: CASSPSGGAGETQYF. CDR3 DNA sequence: TGTGCCAGCAGCCCAAGCGGGGGGGCCGGAGAGACCCAGTACTTC.

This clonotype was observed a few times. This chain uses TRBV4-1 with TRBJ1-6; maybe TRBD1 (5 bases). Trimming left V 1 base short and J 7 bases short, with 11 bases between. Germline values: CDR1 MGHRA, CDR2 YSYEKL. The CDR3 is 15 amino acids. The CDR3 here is CASSQARGGNSPLHF. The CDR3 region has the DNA TGCGCCAGCAGCCAAGCTAGGGGCGGAAATTCACCCCTCCACTTT.

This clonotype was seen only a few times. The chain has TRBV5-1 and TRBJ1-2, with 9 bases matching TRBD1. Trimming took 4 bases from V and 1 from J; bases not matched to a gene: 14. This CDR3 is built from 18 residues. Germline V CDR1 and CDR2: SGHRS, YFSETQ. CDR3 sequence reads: CASSPAPGQGQSNYGYTF. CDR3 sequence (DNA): TGCGCCAGCAGCCCGGCCCCCGGACAGGGGCAGAGTAACTATGGCTACACCTTC.

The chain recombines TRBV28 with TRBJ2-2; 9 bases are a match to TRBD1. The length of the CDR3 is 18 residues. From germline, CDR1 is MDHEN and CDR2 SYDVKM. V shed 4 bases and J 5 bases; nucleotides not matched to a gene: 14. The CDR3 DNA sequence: TGTGCCAGCAGTTCTCTCCTCTGGGGACAGGGTTATACCGGGGAGCTGTTTTTT. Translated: CASSSLLWGQGYTGELFF.

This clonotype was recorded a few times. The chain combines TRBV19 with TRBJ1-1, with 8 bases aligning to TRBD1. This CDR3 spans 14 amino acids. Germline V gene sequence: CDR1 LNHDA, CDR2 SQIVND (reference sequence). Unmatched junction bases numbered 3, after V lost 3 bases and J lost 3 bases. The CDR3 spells CASSIQGADTEAFF. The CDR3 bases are TGTGCCAGTAGTATCCAGGGGGCGGACACTGAAGCTTTCTTT.